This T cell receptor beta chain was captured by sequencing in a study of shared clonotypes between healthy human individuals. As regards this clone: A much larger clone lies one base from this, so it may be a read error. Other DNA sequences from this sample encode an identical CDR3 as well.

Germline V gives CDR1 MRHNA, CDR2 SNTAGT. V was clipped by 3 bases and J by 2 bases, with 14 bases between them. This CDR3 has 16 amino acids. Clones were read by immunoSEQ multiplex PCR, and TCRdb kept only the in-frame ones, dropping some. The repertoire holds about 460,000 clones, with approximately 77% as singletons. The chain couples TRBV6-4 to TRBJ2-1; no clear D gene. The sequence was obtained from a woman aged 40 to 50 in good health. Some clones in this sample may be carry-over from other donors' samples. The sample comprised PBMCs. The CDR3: CASSEGPNEPYNEQFF. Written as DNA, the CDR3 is TGTGCCAGCAGTGAGGGTCCAAATGAGCCCTACAATGAGCAGTTCTTC.